The rows below give T cell receptor gamma chains drawn from one sample of a study of gamma-delta T cells after stem cell transplantation. TCRdb re-called clones from the RT-PCR reads using CATT. The sample holds around 820 gamma-chain clones, about 6% seen once. Sequencing was done on a sample of gamma-delta T cells. The receptors shown here come from a human donor. It is not recorded whose cells these are; they may come from a transplant donor. The CDR3 runs from the conserved cysteine through the conserved F or W. Only part of the rows carry a size: once, few, many, or a class if the clone is expanded.

clone_size	v_call	j_call	cdr3_nt	cdr3_aa
-	TRGV9	TRGJP	TGTGCCTTGTGGGAGGTGATCGTACAAGAGTTGGGCAAAAAAATCAAGGTATTT	CALWEVIVQELGKKIKVF
medium-sized	TRGV9	TRGJP	TGTGCCTTGTGGGAGGAAGGTTTTTTGGGCAAAAAAATCAAGGTATTT	CALWEEGFLGKKIKVF
medium-sized	TRGV9	TRGJP	TGTGCCTTGTGGGAGGTGCTGAGCAAAGAGTTGGGCAAAAAAATCAAGGTATTT	CALWEVLSKELGKKIKVF
few	TRGV9	TRGJP	TGTGCCTTGTGGGAGGCAACGAAAGAGTTGGGCAAAAAAATCAAGGTATTT	CALWEATKELGKKIKVF
large	TRGV9	TRGJ1/TRGJ2	TGTGCCTTGTGGGAGGTGTCTCATTATAAGAAACTCTTT	CALWEVSHYKKLF
medium-sized	TRGV9	TRGJP	TGTGCCTTGTGGGAGGTGCGCTATCAAGAGTTGGGCAAAAAAATCAAGGTATTT	CALWEVRYQELGKKIKVF
-	TRGV9	TRGJP	TGTGCCTTGTGGGAGGCCGTAGGGGAGTTGGGCAAAAAAATCAAGGTATTT	CALWEAVGELGKKIKVF
medium-sized	TRGV9	TRGJP	TGTGCCTTGTGGGAGGTGGGGGGCAAAAAAATCAAGGTATTT	CALWEVGGKKIKVF
medium-sized	TRGV9	TRGJ1/TRGJ2	TGTGCCTTGTGGGAGCCGTCTCGTTATTATAAGAAACTCTTT	CALWEPSRYYKKLF
medium-sized	TRGV9	TRGJP	TGTGCCTTGTGGGAGGCGCCGGAGTTGGGCAAAAAAATCAAGGTATTT	CALWEAPELGKKIKVF
medium-sized	TRGV9	TRGJP	TGTGCCTTGTGGGAGGACAGAATGGGCAAAAAAATCAAGGTATTT	CALWEDRMGKKIKVF
-	TRGV9	TRGJP	TGTGCCTTGTGGGAGGTGCTGAGGGAGTTGGGCAAAAAAATCAAGGTATTT	CALWEVLRELGKKIKVF
-	TRGV9	TRGJ1/TRGJ2	TGTGCCTTGTGGGAGGGGAATGAGAAACTCTTT	CALWEGNEKLF
medium-sized	TRGV9	TRGJP	TGTGCCTTGTGGGAGGCCAGGGGGTTGGGCAAAAAAATCAAGGTATTT	CALWEARGLGKKIKVF
few	TRGV9	TRGJP	TGTGCCTTGTGGGAGGTAGGGGAGTTGGGCAAAAAAATCAAGGTATTT	CALWEVGELGKKIKVF
-	TRGV9	TRGJP	TGTGCCTTGTGGGGGACGGGGGGCCAAGAGTTGGGCAAAAAAATCAAGGTATTT	CALWGTGGQELGKKIKVF
medium-sized	TRGV9	TRGJP	TGTGCCTTGTGGGAGGGCGATGGGGAGTTGGGCAAAAAAATCAAGGTATTT	CALWEGDGELGKKIKVF
few	TRGV9	TRGJP	TGTGCCTTGTGGGAGGCGTCTGAGTTGGGCAAAAAAATCAAGGTATTT	CALWEASELGKKIKVF
large	TRGV2	TRGJP1	TGTGCCACCTGGGACGGGCTCGGTTGGTTCAAGATATTT	CATWDGLGWFKIF
few	TRGV9	TRGJP	TGTGCCTTGTGGGGACTCGATGGGGAGTTGGGCAAAAAAATCAAGGTATTT	CALWGLDGELGKKIKVF
medium-sized	TRGV9	TRGJP	TGTGCCTTGTGGGAAGGGGGACCGGGGATGGGCAAAAAAATCAAGGTATTT	CALWEGGPGMGKKIKVF
few	TRGV9	TRGJP	TGTGCCTTGTGGGAGGTGAATAAGGAAAGCCAAGGAGCATTGGGCAAAAAAATCAAGGTATTT	CALWEVNKESQGALGKKIKVF